The rows below give T cell receptor beta chains drawn from one sample of a study of cytomegalovirus exposure and HLA in healthy donors. The assay was immunoSEQ multiplex PCR, and TCRdb's table has in-frame clones only and misses some. The data show about 150,000 clones, with 85% seen just once and less than 2.5% held by the top ten. The sequenced sample consisted of PBMCs. Receptors originate from a woman under 30 in good health and CMV-seronegative. CDR3s include the opening cysteine and the closing phenylalanine or tryptophan. D genes are given only for firm matches. Some rows have no size entry. The others give once, few or many, or a class for an expanded clone.

NA	TRBV5-1	TRBJ2-2	NA	TGCGCCAGCAGCGTAACCGGGAGAGCGAACACCGGGGAGCTGTTTTTT	CASSVTGRANTGELFF
once	TRBV11-3	TRBJ2-5	NA	TGTGCCAGCAGCAGTCTAGCACAAGAGACCCAGTACTTC	CASSSLAQETQYF
NA	TRBV19	TRBJ2-1	TRBD2	TGTGCCAGTAGTAGCACTAGCGGGAAATACAATGAGCAGTTCTTC	CASSSTSGKYNEQFF
NA	TRBV28	TRBJ1-6	NA	TGTGCCAGCAGTCGTCCCAGTTCACCCCTCCACTTT	CASSRPSSPLHF
NA	TRBV7-9	TRBJ2-3	TRBD2	TGTGCCAGCAGCTTTAGCGGGAGCACAGATACGCAGTATTTT	CASSFSGSTDTQYF
NA	TRBV28	TRBJ2-2	NA	TGTGCCAGCATCAGCAGGCCTCCGGGAAGCGTCGGGGAGCTGTTTTTT	CASISRPPGSVGELFF
NA	TRBV18	TRBJ2-2	NA	TGTGCCAGCTCACCCACAGAAACAGGGCCTACCGGGGAGCTGTTTTTT	CASSPTETGPTGELFF
NA	TRBV4-3	TRBJ2-7	TRBD2	TGCGCCAGCAGCCAAAGTCTAGCGGGGGATCGTTACGAGCAGTACTTC	CASSQSLAGDRYEQYF
NA	TRBV7-9	TRBJ2-7	TRBD1	TGTTCCAGCAGCTTAGCGGAGACAGGGGTCGAGCAGTACTTC	CSSSLAETGVEQYF
once	TRBV10-3	TRBJ2-3	NA	TGTGCCATCAGTGAGTCGGAGGGGACAGATACGCAGTATTTT	CAISESEGTDTQYF
NA	TRBV7-8	TRBJ1-1	NA	TGTGCCAGCAGCCCAACAGGGCTCAAAGCTTTCTTT	CASSPTGLKAFF
NA	TRBV9	TRBJ2-3	TRBD1	TGTGCCAGCAGCTCGACAGGGCGTAGCACAGATACGCAGTATTTT	CASSSTGRSTDTQYF
many	TRBV7-8	TRBJ1-2	NA	TGTGCCAGCAGCCTTACAAGTAACTATGGCTACACCTTC	CASSLTSNYGYTF
NA	TRBV5-1	TRBJ1-6	NA	TGCGCCAGCAGCTTGATCAGGGGTAGATCACCCCTCCACTTT	CASSLIRGRSPLHF
NA	TRBV15	TRBJ2-3	TRBD2	TGTGCCACCAGCGTAGGGACAGCGGGACTAGCGGTCACAGATACGCAGTATTTT	CATSVGTAGLAVTDTQYF
NA	TRBV6-5	TRBJ2-5	TRBD2	TGTGCCAGCAGCTACACTATAACTAGCGGCGAGACCCAGTACTTC	CASSYTITSGETQYF
NA	TRBV6-5	TRBJ2-7	NA	TGTGCCAGCAGCTCAGGGATAGGTAATGTGTACGAGCAGTACTTC	CASSSGIGNVYEQYF
NA	TRBV7-2	TRBJ2-1	NA	TGTGCCAGCAGCTTACGCGGGAAAACTTACAATGAGCAGTTCTTC	CASSLRGKTYNEQFF
few	TRBV28	TRBJ2-7	NA	TGTGCCAGCAGTCTGGGCAGATACGAGCAGTACTTC	CASSLGRYEQYF
NA	TRBV5-1	TRBJ2-6	NA	TGCGCCAGCAGCTTGGCGAGCTCTGGGGCCAACGTCCTGACTTTC	CASSLASSGANVLTF
NA	TRBV6-1	TRBJ1-5	NA	TGTGCCAGCAGCGCGACAGGAGTCAATCAGCCCCAGCATTTT	CASSATGVNQPQHF
NA	TRBV6-5	TRBJ1-2	NA	TGTGCCAGCCAACGGAGGGGCTATGGCTACACCTTC	CASQRRGYGYTF
NA	TRBV7-2	TRBJ2-7	NA	TGTGCCAGCAGCTTAGGCCAGGGTTTTGCCCTCTACGAGCAGTACTTC	CASSLGQGFALYEQYF
NA	TRBV5-8	TRBJ2-3	TRBD2	TGTGCCAGCAGCTTAGCGGGGGGCCTGGGGCGCACAGATACGCAGTATTTT	CASSLAGGLGRTDTQYF
NA	TRBV4-3	TRBJ2-6	NA	TGCGCCAGCAGCCAAGATATCCCGCGGAGCTCTGGGGCCAACGTCCTGACTTTC	CASSQDIPRSSGANVLTF
NA	TRBV4-2	TRBJ2-3	TRBD2	TGTGCCAGCAGCCAAGATTGGATCGGGAGGGTATCCACGAATACGCAGTATTTT	CASSQDWIGRVSTNTQYF
NA	TRBV9	TRBJ2-5	TRBD2	TGTGCCAGCAACCCAAGCGGGAGGGCAGAGACCCAGTACTTC	CASNPSGRAETQYF
once	TRBV6-5	TRBJ2-1	TRBD2	TGTGCTACCGGGACTACCTACAATGAGCAGTTCTTC	CATGTTYNEQFF
few	TRBV10-3	TRBJ1-3	TRBD1	TGTGCCATCAGCGGACAGGGAGGCCTCGGAAACACCATATATTTT	CAISGQGGLGNTIYF
NA	TRBV30	TRBJ2-3	TRBD2	TGTGCCTGGAGAGCCGAAATAGGGCGGGAGAAGGGTAGAGATACGCAGTATTTT	CAWRAEIGREKGRDTQYF
NA	TRBV28	TRBJ2-1	NA	TGTGCCAGCAGTCCATCCGACCGAGGCGGGTTCTTC	CASSPSDRGGFF
NA	TRBV7-9	TRBJ2-7	NA	TGTTCCAGCACCTACCCCCAGGGGGGCCCCCACGAGCAGTACTTC	CSSTYPQGGPHEQYF
NA	TRBV18	TRBJ2-7	TRBD1	TGTGCCAGCTCACCCCGCCAGGGACAGGGGTCCTACGAGCAGTACTTC	CASSPRQGQGSYEQYF
NA	TRBV6-6	TRBJ2-7	NA	TGTGCCAGCAGTCCCTCCGGTACGGGGGTAGCCTACGAGCAGTACTTC	CASSPSGTGVAYEQYF
NA	TRBV11-2	TRBJ2-1	NA	TGTGCCAGCAGCTACCTCCGAGGGTCCTACAATGAGCAGTTCTTC	CASSYLRGSYNEQFF
NA	TRBV28	TRBJ2-3	NA	TGTGCCAGCAACATCGGGGGTGAGGGTCTTAAGGTGAATACGCAGTATTTT	CASNIGGEGLKVNTQYF
few	TRBV5-4	TRBJ1-2	TRBD1	TGTGCCAGCAGCCTACGGACAGGGAACGGCTACACCTTC	CASSLRTGNGYTF
once	TRBV27	TRBJ1-5	NA	TGTGCCAGCAGTTTTGCGGGATCGGAACAGCCCCAGCATTTT	CASSFAGSEQPQHF
NA	TRBV2	TRBJ2-6	NA	TGCGCCAGCAGTGAAGCGCTTGGCAGGGCCAACGTCCTGACTTTC	CASSEALGRANVLTF
NA	TRBV9	TRBJ2-7	NA	TGTGCCAGCAGCGTAGGACAGGTCTCCTACGAGCAGTACTTC	CASSVGQVSYEQYF
NA	TRBV19	TRBJ1-3	TRBD1	TGTGCCAGTGCCGACAGGGGAGCTGGAAACACCATATATTTT	CASADRGAGNTIYF
NA	TRBV5-1	TRBJ2-7	NA	TGCGCCAGCAGCCCCAGTGGTGTGGACGAGCAGTACTTC	CASSPSGVDEQYF
NA	TRBV7-2	TRBJ2-7	TRBD2	TGTGCCAGCAGCTTAGGGACGGCTAGCGGGGGCTACGAGCAGTACTTC	CASSLGTASGGYEQYF
NA	TRBV4-1	TRBJ2-2	TRBD2	TGCGCCAGCAGCCGGGGACTAGCGGGAGGGAAACCGAACACCGGGGAGCTGTTTTTT	CASSRGLAGGKPNTGELFF
NA	TRBV5-1	TRBJ2-7	NA	TGCGCCAGCAGCTTGGGGCAGAACGAGCAGTACTTC	CASSLGQNEQYF
NA	TRBV29-1	TRBJ2-7	TRBD1	TGCAGCGCCGCGAGTCCTGGACAGGTTCACTACGAGCAGTACTTC	CSAASPGQVHYEQYF
NA	TRBV6-5	TRBJ1-4	NA	TGTGCCAGCAGTCGCGCGGGGGGTGGTGGGAAACTGTTTTTT	CASSRAGGGGKLFF
NA	TRBV7-9	TRBJ1-5	TRBD1	TGTGCCAGCAGTTATGACAGGGCTCAGCCCCAGCATTTT	CASSYDRAQPQHF
NA	TRBV15	TRBJ2-2	NA	TGTGCCACCAGCAGAGATGAGTGGGGCACAGGCACCGGGGAGCTGTTTTTT	CATSRDEWGTGTGELFF
NA	TRBV7-9	TRBJ2-3	TRBD2	TGTGCCAGCAGCCGGGGGAGCGGGAGGGCCACAGATACGCAGTATTTT	CASSRGSGRATDTQYF
NA	TRBV11-3	TRBJ2-3	TRBD1	TGTGCCAGCAGCTTTAGCCGGGACAGGGACACAGATACGCAGTATTTT	CASSFSRDRDTDTQYF
NA	TRBV10-3	TRBJ2-1	NA	TGTGCCATCAGTGCGGTGGGAGTGCACAATGAGCAGTTCTTC	CAISAVGVHNEQFF
NA	TRBV13	TRBJ2-7	NA	TGTGCCAGCAGCTTCACCTACGAGCAGTACTTC	CASSFTYEQYF
NA	TRBV25-1	TRBJ2-5	NA	TGTGCCAGCAGTGAATTGGGGACTGAGGAGACCCAGTACTTC	CASSELGTEETQYF
few	TRBV25-1	TRBJ1-1	NA	TGTGCCAGCAGTGTCCTCACAGGTGAAGCTTTCTTT	CASSVLTGEAFF
NA	TRBV7-8	TRBJ2-1	NA	TGTGCCAGCACTTTAACGGGTGAGCAGTTCTTC	CASTLTGEQFF
NA	TRBV4-3	TRBJ1-3	NA	TGCGCCAGCAGCCAAGATCTAGCGTATGGGGACTCTGGAAACACCATATATTTT	CASSQDLAYGDSGNTIYF
NA	TRBV6-1	TRBJ2-7	NA	TGTGCCAGCAGTGCGTTGACGAGGGTCCGAGGCGAGCAGTACTTC	CASSALTRVRGEQYF